Presented here are 15 T cell receptor beta chains from one specimen sequenced in a study of Graves' ophthalmopathy and Graves' hyperthyroidism. The TCR beta CDR3 regions underwent amplification from RNA transcripts. The authors performed first-round RT-PCR with HTBI primers and then a second-round multiplex PCR. TCRdb reanalysed the multiplex PCR reads using MiXCR and keeps one entry per CDR3 protein. The table shows over 650,000 distinct CDR3 sequences, with roughly 41% occurring only once. Input material: peripheral blood. All receptors derive from an adult man with Graves' ophthalmopathy.

This clonotype was seen ten or more times. The gene calls are TRBV7-8 and TRBJ2-7; 7 positions agree with TRBD1. Losses at the gene ends were 0 bases for V and 5 bases for J; bases not matched to a gene: 7. Per germline, CDR1 SGHVS and CDR2 FQNEAQ. The CDR3 has 15 residues. The CDR3 region is CASSLATGNWNEQYF. Here the CDR3 DNA reads TGTGCCAGCAGCTTAGCGACAGGGAACTGGAACGAGCAGTACTTC.

This clonotype was seen many times. The chain combines TRBV7-4 with TRBJ2-5, with 11 bases that match TRBD1. J lost 2 bases, V lost 8 bases, and 16 bases had no gene match. This CDR3 is built from 18 residues. The germline CDR1 and CDR2 sequences are SGHVT and SQSDAQ. CDR3 amino acids: CASPGQGALSVRQETQYF. Written as DNA, the CDR3 is TGTGCCAGCCCTGGACAGGGGGCCCTATCGGTTAGACAAGAGACCCAGTACTTC.

This clonotype was seen more than once but under ten times. In DNA, the CDR3 is TGTGCCATCCCACAGAAAGGTTGGGTACAGGATGGCTACACCTTC. As protein: CAIPQKGWVQDGYTF. The chain uses TRBV10-3 and TRBJ1-2, with TRBD1 as a possible D gene (5 bases). Germline V lookup: CDR1 ENHRY, CDR2 SYGVKD. This CDR3 comprises 15 residues. Trimming took off 8 bases at V and 6 bases at J, with 22 bases between the two ends.

In its sample, this clonotype was seen many times. The chain recombines TRBV20-1 with TRBJ1-1; no clear D gene. Germline values: CDR1 DFQATT, CDR2 SNEGSKA (reference sequence). The CDR3 sequence is 12 residues long. Trimming shortened V by 6 bases and J by 0 bases, and 8 bases separated the two germline ends. The chain's CDR3 is CSANDLNTEAFF. The CDR3 bases are TGCAGTGCCAACGACCTGAACACTGAAGCTTTCTTT.

This chain uses TRBV9 with TRBJ1-1; no reliable D call. The CDR3 contains 15 residues. Trimming pared 7 bases from V and 3 bases from J, leaving 19 bases between. Germline V lookup: CDR1 SGDLS, CDR2 YYNGEE. The CDR3: CASSQGMMRDTEAFF. Here the CDR3 DNA reads TGTGCCAGCTCACAAGGAATGATGAGGGACACTGAAGCTTTCTTT.

This chain joins TRBV25-1 and TRBJ1-2, with TRBD1 matching 9 bases. Germline trimming cut 4 bases from V and 6 bases from J; bases unmatched to any gene: 9. Germline assignment: CDR1 MGHDK and CDR2 SYGVNS. This CDR3 comprises 15 residues. The CDR3 DNA follows: TGTGCCAGCAGTGCCCCCGGACAGGGGATTGATGGCTACACCTTC. Translation gives CASSAPGQGIDGYTF.

V and J are TRBV29-1 and TRBJ2-7; 13 nucleotides align to TRBD2. Per the germline V gene, CDR1 is SQVTM and CDR2 is ANQGSEA. Trimming removed 7 bases from V and 7 bases from J; junction bases left unmatched: 7. The CDR3 extends over 13 amino acids. The CDR3 bases are TGCAGCGACGGACTAGCGGGAGCTGGAGAGCAGTACTTC. Encoded protein: CSDGLAGAGEQYF.

The table lists this clonotype with a few counts. The rearrangement uses TRBV7-2 and TRBJ2-7; 11 nucleotides align to TRBD2. After removal of 5 bases from V and 4 bases from J, the junction contained 7 bases not matched to a gene. The CDR3 has 15 residues. Germline values: CDR1 SGHTA, CDR2 FQGNSA. The chain's CDR3 is CASSLSGGAVYEQYF. The CDR3 nucleotides read TGTGCCAGCAGCCTTAGCGGGGGGGCCGTTTACGAGCAGTACTTC.

This clonotype was counted at least ten times. One junction end does not reproduce the germline sequence, and a read error may be involved. The chain joins TRBV20-1 to TRBJ1-2; D is ambiguous. This CDR3 is built from 9 residues. Germline V CDR1 and CDR2: DFQATT, SNEGSKA (reference sequence). CDR3 sequence (DNA): TGCAGTGCTAGAGTTGAGGGAGACTTC. Its translation: CSARVEGDF.

There are many counts of this clonotype. The chain links TRBV20-1 to TRBJ1-4, with D possibly TRBD1 on 5 matching bases. CDR3 length: 12 residues. Germline V lookup: CDR1 DFQATT, CDR2 SNEGSKA (reference sequence). With 3 bases removed from V and 5 bases from J, the gap between germline ends came to 7 bases. The CDR3 DNA reads TGCAGTGCTAGTCAGGGAAATGAAAAACTGTTTTTT. This gives the protein CSASQGNEKLFF.

This chain connects TRBV19 to TRBJ2-6, with 14 bases fitting TRBD2. This CDR3 comprises 19 residues. The trim removed 7 bases at V and 6 bases at J, leaving 14 bases unmatched. Germline CDR1 LNHDA, CDR2 SQIVND (reference sequence). CDR3 in amino acids: CASNQVGTSGSTKANVLTF. In DNA form, the CDR3 reads TGTGCCAGTAACCAGGTCGGGACTAGCGGGAGTACCAAGGCCAACGTCCTGACTTTC.

V usage is TRBV4-1 and J usage is TRBJ1-1; no definite D call. This CDR3 is built from 14 residues. Trimming removed 2 bases from V and 1 base from J, with 8 bases in between. Germline V CDR1 and CDR2: MGHRA, YSYEKL. The DNA for the CDR3 is TGCGCCAGCAGCCAATGGACGGGGAACACTGAAGCTTTCTTT. Protein sequence: CASSQWTGNTEAFF.

V usage is TRBV20-1 and J usage is TRBJ2-5; D is unclear. The V and J ends lost 5 bases and 6 bases respectively, with 10 bases between them. CDR3 length: 11 amino acids. The V gene's germline CDR1 is DFQATT and CDR2 SNEGSKA (reference sequence). CDR3 nucleotide sequence: TGCAGTGCTGGCGCGTTAAAGACCCAGTACTTC. It encodes CSAGALKTQYF.

This clonotype was seen repeatedly, ten times or more. The chain carries TRBV19 and TRBJ1-5; D gene unclear. Germline V gene sequence: CDR1 LNHDA, CDR2 SQIVND (reference sequence). The CDR3 runs to 15 residues. V was cut by 2 bases and J by 0 bases, with 8 bases left in between. The CDR3 region is CASSIFIHSNQPQHF. In nucleotides, the CDR3 is TGTGCCAGTAGTATATTTATCCATAGCAATCAGCCCCAGCATTTT.

V and J are TRBV19 and TRBJ1-6; unclear D gene. From germline, CDR1 is LNHDA and CDR2 SQIVND (reference sequence). This CDR3 is built from 15 residues. V gave up 9 bases and J gave up 0 bases, with 12 bases separating them. CDR3 in amino acids: CASSPGDSYNSPLHF. The CDR3 DNA reads as TGTGCCAGCAGCCCAGGCGACTCCTATAATTCACCCCTCCACTTT.